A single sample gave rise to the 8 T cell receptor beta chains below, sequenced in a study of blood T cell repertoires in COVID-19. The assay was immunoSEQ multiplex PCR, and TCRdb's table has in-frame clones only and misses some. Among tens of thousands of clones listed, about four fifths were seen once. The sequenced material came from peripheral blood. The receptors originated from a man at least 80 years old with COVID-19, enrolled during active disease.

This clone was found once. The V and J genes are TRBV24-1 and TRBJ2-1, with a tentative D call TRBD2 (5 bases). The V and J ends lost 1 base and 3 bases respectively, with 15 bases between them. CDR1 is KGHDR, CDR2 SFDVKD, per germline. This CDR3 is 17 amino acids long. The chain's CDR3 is CATSDFSPSGFYNEQFF. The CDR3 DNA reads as TGTGCCACCAGTGATTTTTCGCCTTCGGGATTCTACAATGAGCAGTTCTTC.

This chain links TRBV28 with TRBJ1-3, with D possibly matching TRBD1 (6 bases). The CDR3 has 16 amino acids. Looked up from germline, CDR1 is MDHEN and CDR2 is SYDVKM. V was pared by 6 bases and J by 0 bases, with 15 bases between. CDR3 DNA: TGTGCCAGCAGGGGGGCGTGGTCTCACTCTGGAAACACCATATATTTT. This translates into CASRGAWSHSGNTIYF.

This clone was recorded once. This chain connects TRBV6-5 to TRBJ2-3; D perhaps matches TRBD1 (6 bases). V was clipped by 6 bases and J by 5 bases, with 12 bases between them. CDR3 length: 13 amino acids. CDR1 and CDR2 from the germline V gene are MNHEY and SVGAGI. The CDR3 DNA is TGTGCCAGCAGATCCCCAGGGGAAGATACGCAGTATTTT. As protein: CASRSPGEDTQYF.

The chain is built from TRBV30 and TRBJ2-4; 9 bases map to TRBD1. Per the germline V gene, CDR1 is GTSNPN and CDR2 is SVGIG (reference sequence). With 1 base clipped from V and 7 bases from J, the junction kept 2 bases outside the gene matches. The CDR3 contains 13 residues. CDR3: CAWSATGGNIQYF. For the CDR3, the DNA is TGTGCCTGGAGTGCAACAGGGGGCAACATTCAGTACTTC.

CDR3 loop: CSVRQGADGYTF. CDR3 nucleotides: TGCAGCGTAAGACAGGGGGCGGATGGCTACACCTTC. The chain uses TRBV29-1 and TRBJ1-2; TRBD1 matches at 10 bases. CDR3 length: 12 amino acids. Trimming took 6 bases from V and 6 from J; bases not matched to a gene: 4. Per the germline V gene, CDR1 is SQVTM and CDR2 is ANQGSEA.

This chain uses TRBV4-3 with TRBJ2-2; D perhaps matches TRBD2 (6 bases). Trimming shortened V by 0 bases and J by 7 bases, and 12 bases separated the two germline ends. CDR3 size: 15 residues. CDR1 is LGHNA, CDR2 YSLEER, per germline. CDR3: CASSQDRLANGELFF. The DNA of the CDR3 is TGCGCCAGCAGCCAAGATCGGCTAGCGAACGGGGAGCTGTTTTTT.

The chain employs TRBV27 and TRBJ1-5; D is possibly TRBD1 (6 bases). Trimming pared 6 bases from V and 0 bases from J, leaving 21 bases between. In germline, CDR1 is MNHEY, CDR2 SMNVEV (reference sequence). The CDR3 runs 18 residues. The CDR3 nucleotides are TGTGCCAGCAGGAGTTGGAAACAGGGAAGAAATAGCAATCAGCCCCAGCATTTT. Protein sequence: CASRSWKQGRNSNQPQHF.

This CDR3 reads CSADNPPRGYTF. The CDR3, as DNA: TGCAGCGCTGACAACCCCCCGAGAGGCTACACCTTC. J is TRBJ1-2 and V is TRBV29-1; D uncertain. The germline gives CDR1 SQVTM, CDR2 ANQGSEA. Between the trimmed V and J ends, which lost 7 bases and 8 bases, there was a span of 17 bases. This CDR3 contains 12 residues. The full variable domain, in which reference TRBV29-1 and TRBJ1-2 provide the parts outside the CDR3, is SAVISQKPSRDICQRGTSLTIQCQVDSQVTMMFWYRQQPGQSLTLIATANQGSEATYESGFVIDKFPISRPNLTFSTLTVSNMSPEDSSIYLCSADNPPRGYTFGSGTRLTVV.